The rows below give T cell receptor beta chains drawn from one sample of a study of human T cells and chemical hapten exposure. One entry per CDR3 protein results from TCRdb running MiXCR on the RACE reads. The sample consists of more than 300,000 distinct CDR3 sequences, around 5.5% of them appearing once. The source was whole blood, collected in connection with sensitization to the hapten diphenylcyclopropenone (DPC). These TCRs come from a woman in her forties or fifties with alopecia areata. Some clones in this sample may be carry-over from other donors' samples. The CDR3 runs from the conserved cysteine through the conserved F or W. D genes are given only for firm matches. Expanded clones are given a class, and other clones once, few, many or no size at all.

j_call,v_call,clone_size,d_call,cdr3_nt,cdr3_aa
TRBJ2-2,TRBV15,.,TRBD1,TGTGCCACCAGCAACCAACAGGGGCGGAAGCTGTTTTTT,CATSNQQGRKLFF
TRBJ1-1,TRBV18,many,.,TGTGCCAGCTCACCCTTGGACGCAAGTGGAGGCACTGAAGCTTTCTTT,CASSPLDASGGTEAFF
TRBJ2-1,TRBV6-5,many,.,TGTGCCAGCAGCCCAGAGGGGGGCCTCTACAATGAGCAGTTCTTC,CASSPEGGLYNEQFF
TRBJ2-1,TRBV7-9,many,TRBD2,TGTGCCAGCAGCTCCCCCGGACTAGCGAGCGAGCAGTTCTTC,CASSSPGLASEQFF
TRBJ2-1,TRBV20-1,.,TRBD2,TGCAGTGCTAGAGAGGGCGGGAGTTCCCACAATGAGCAGTTCTTC,CSAREGGSSHNEQFF
TRBJ1-1,TRBV29-1,.,.,TGCAGCGTAGGGGAGGGGATGAACACTGAAGCTTTCTTT,CSVGEGMNTEAFF
TRBJ2-3,TRBV6-2/TRBV6-3,many,.,TGTGCCAGCAAGGAGGGTAGCGAAGGCGATACGCAGTATTTT,CASKEGSEGDTQYF
TRBJ2-1,TRBV12-3/TRBV12-4,many,TRBD1,TGTGCCAGCAGTTTAACGGGGACAGGGTCTGGCGGGGAGTACAATGAGCAGTTCTTC,CASSLTGTGSGGEYNEQFF
TRBJ2-3,TRBV12-5,many,.,TGTGCTAGTTTTACCCCCCCGGGAGCCCCCACAGATACGCAGTATTTT,CASFTPPGAPTDTQYF
TRBJ2-7,TRBV20-1,.,.,TGCAGTGCTAGTGGGGAGCGAGTTTACGAGCAGTACTTC,CSASGERVYEQYF
TRBJ1-2,TRBV3-1,many,.,TGTGCCAGCAGCCCATTGGGGCCTAACTATGGCTACACCTTC,CASSPLGPNYGYTF
TRBJ2-6,TRBV7-3,few,.,TGTGCCAGCAGCCTCCCCTCGAGGGCCAACGTCCTGACTTTC,CASSLPSRANVLTF
TRBJ2-5,TRBV13,.,TRBD2,TGTGCCAGCAGCTTCTCCGCGGGAGGGGAGACCCAGTACTTC,CASSFSAGGETQYF
TRBJ2-5,TRBV7-9,many,.,TGTGCCAGCAGCTTATTAGGTCCTTCAATCCTCCAGACCCAGTACTTC,CASSLLGPSILQTQYF
TRBJ2-2,TRBV11-2,.,.,TGTGCCAGCAGCTTAGAAATGTCCACCGGGGAGCTGTTTTTT,CASSLEMSTGELFF
TRBJ1-4,TRBV3-1,few,.,TGTGCCAGCAGCCAAGGAGGCAGCCTGGAGAAACTGTTTTTT,CASSQGGSLEKLFF
TRBJ2-6,TRBV18,many,TRBD1,TGTGCCAGCTCGCATACGAATCAGGGGGCTGGGGCCAACGTCCTGACTTTC,CASSHTNQGAGANVLTF
TRBJ2-7,TRBV29-1,many,.,TGCAGCTTCTCGGGAGCAGGAGACAGCTCCTACGAGCAGTACTTC,CSFSGAGDSSYEQYF
TRBJ2-7,TRBV20-1,many,TRBD2,TGCAGTGCTAGGGGCGTCCTAGCGGCCTCCTACGAGCAGTACTTC,CSARGVLAASYEQYF
TRBJ1-2,TRBV6-1,few,.,TGTGCCAGCAGTGAAGGCTGGGACAACTATGGCTACACCTTC,CASSEGWDNYGYTF
TRBJ2-3,TRBV7-9,many,.,TGTGCCAGCAGCTTGTTCAGGAGCAGCACAGATACGCAGTATTTT,CASSLFRSSTDTQYF
TRBJ1-2,TRBV29-1,many,.,TGCAGCGTTTCAGGATACGCTAACTATGGCTACACCTTC,CSVSGYANYGYTF
TRBJ1-1,TRBV27,.,.,TGTGCCAGCAGTCCACAAGTGACTATGAACACTGAAGCTTTCTTT,CASSPQVTMNTEAFF
TRBJ2-1,TRBV20-1,few,.,TGCAGTGCCCGCCCCCAGGATGAGCAGTTCTTC,CSARPQDEQFF
TRBJ2-5,TRBV7-2,many,TRBD2,TGTGCCAGCAGGCTGACTAGCGGCCCAGAGACCCAGTACTTC,CASRLTSGPETQYF
TRBJ2-1,TRBV11-3,many,.,TGTGCCAGCAGCTTACCGGGAACCTACAATGAGCAGTTCTTC,CASSLPGTYNEQFF
TRBJ2-1,TRBV5-1,few,TRBD2,TGCGCCAGCAGCTTTCCGGGGGGGTCATTTGAGCAGTTCTTC,CASSFPGGSFEQFF